What follows describes a single T cell receptor (beta chain). This sample was taken from a study of blood T cell repertoires in COVID-19. About the research overall: Samples came from the United States, Italy and Spain, spanning acute and convalescent COVID-19. T cells, B-cell-depleted T cells, or PBMCs supplied cDNA or gDNA.

Trimming removed 4 bases from V and 6 bases from J; junction bases left unmatched: 8. Germline V lookup: CDR1 KGHDR, CDR2 SFDVKD. This CDR3 comprises 15 residues. Participants were aged roughly 18 to 89 years, lived in under 30 US areas, and enrolled virtually. In the original processing: Researchers report that nucleated cell counts were estimated from reference gene primer amplification. Generated by immunoSEQ multiplex PCR, the TCRdb table keeps only in-frame clones and is missing some. Clonal size and the V and J genes are those of that table, whereas D and trimming came from the DNA. The table records tens of thousands of clones, roughly 80% of them present only once.

The rearrangement joins TRBV24-1 to TRBJ2-1; 7 nucleotides agree with TRBD1. Sequenced material: PBMCs or T cells enriched from blood (not recorded which). The source of this sequence is a woman aged 40 to 55 with acute COVID-19. Here the CDR3 DNA reads TGTGCCACCAGTGACGACTACCACAGGGGCAATGAGCAGTTCTTC. Its translation: CATSDDYHRGNEQFF.